This is a list of T cell receptor beta chains from one sample in a study of T cell responses to AZD1222 COVID-19 vaccine. Repertoires were generated with immunoSEQ multiplex PCR, while TCRdb's copy carries only in-frame clones and drops some. The sample has 100,000 or so clones, approximately 90% seen once. Specimen: peripheral blood, collected on day 0 of AZD1222 vaccination. Receptors were obtained from an adult in good health. Each CDR3 is given with its conserved first and last residue. The order of the fields is CDR3 length, J gene, D gene, V gene, clone size, CDR3 DNA, CDR3 protein. The D gene is left open where the match is weak. Clone size is not always given. Where it is, it says once, few, many or a class for expanded clones.

length: 18; J: TRBJ2-2; D: TRBD2; V: TRBV24-1; size: .; DNA: TGTGCCACCAGTGATCCCGGGACTAGCGGGAACCCCACCGGGGAGCTGTTTTTT; CDR3: CATSDPGTSGNPTGELFF
length: 14; J: TRBJ1-3; D: .; V: TRBV6-5; size: .; DNA: TGTGCCAGCATTACCGGGGGCTCTGGAAACACCATATATTTT; CDR3: CASITGGSGNTIYF
length: 15; J: TRBJ1-6; D: .; V: TRBV5-6; size: .; DNA: TGTGCCAGCAGCTTGGGCAGTCTATATAATTCACCCCTCCACTTT; CDR3: CASSLGSLYNSPLHF
length: 13; J: TRBJ1-1; D: .; V: TRBV2; size: .; DNA: TGTGCCAGCAGTGAAGAGGGGTGGACTGAAGCTTTCTTT; CDR3: CASSEEGWTEAFF
length: 14; J: TRBJ1-5; D: TRBD1; V: TRBV6-5; size: .; DNA: TGTGCCAGCATAGGACAGGGAGGGAATCAGCCCCAGCATTTT; CDR3: CASIGQGGNQPQHF
length: 17; J: TRBJ1-5; D: .; V: TRBV1; size: .; DNA: TGCACCAGCGTACAAGTTCGGGGGACAGGGGGCGATCAGCCCCAGCATTTT; CDR3: CTSVQVRGTGGDQPQHF
length: 15; J: TRBJ1-1; D: .; V: TRBV28; size: .; DNA: TGTGCCAGCAGGGCCAAGGGGGGAATGAACACTGAAGCTTTCTTT; CDR3: CASRAKGGMNTEAFF
length: 15; J: TRBJ2-1; D: .; V: TRBV28; size: .; DNA: TGTGCCAGCAGTTTACAGGGAATCGCCTACAATGAGCAGTTCTTC; CDR3: CASSLQGIAYNEQFF
length: 12; J: TRBJ1-1; D: .; V: TRBV12-3/TRBV12-4; size: .; DNA: TGTGCCAGCAGCCCCCGCGGGGCTGAAGCTTTCTTT; CDR3: CASSPRGAEAFF
length: 15; J: TRBJ2-2; D: .; V: TRBV7-3; size: .; DNA: TGTGCCAGCAGCTTAGACACTCCGAACACCGGGGAGCTGTTTTTT; CDR3: CASSLDTPNTGELFF
length: 14; J: TRBJ1-2; D: .; V: TRBV27; size: .; DNA: TGTGCCAGCAGTCCCCAAGTCAGATTCCATGGCTACACCTTC; CDR3: CASSPQVRFHGYTF
length: 15; J: TRBJ1-5; D: .; V: TRBV6-2/TRBV6-3; size: .; DNA: TGTGCCAGCACCCCCCACGGAACTCAGAATCAGCCCCAGCATTTT; CDR3: CASTPHGTQNQPQHF
length: 15; J: TRBJ2-3; D: .; V: TRBV6-1; size: .; DNA: TGTGCCAGCAGTGAAGACAGGGTCAGCACAGATACGCAGTATTTT; CDR3: CASSEDRVSTDTQYF
length: 15; J: TRBJ2-7; D: .; V: TRBV21-1; size: .; DNA: TGTGCCAGCAGCGGCCGACAGGGGGAATTCTACGAGCAGTACTTC; CDR3: CASSGRQGEFYEQYF
length: 15; J: TRBJ2-2; D: .; V: TRBV4-3; size: .; DNA: TGCGCCAGCAGCGATTCAAGGGTTGGGGCCGGGGAGCTGTTTTTT; CDR3: CASSDSRVGAGELFF
length: 15; J: TRBJ1-2; D: TRBD1; V: TRBV4-1; size: .; DNA: TGCGCCAGTCAGGGGGGAACCACAAGAAACTATGGCTACACCTTC; CDR3: CASQGGTTRNYGYTF
length: 15; J: TRBJ2-1; D: TRBD2; V: TRBV27; size: .; DNA: TGTGCCAGCAACCTAGAAGCGGGAGGGGGTAATGAGCAGTTCTTC; CDR3: CASNLEAGGGNEQFF
length: 17; J: TRBJ1-6; D: .; V: TRBV4-2; size: .; DNA: TGTGCCAGCAGCCAAGAATACGACACTCGCGATAATTCACCCCTCCACTTT; CDR3: CASSQEYDTRDNSPLHF
length: 13; J: TRBJ1-5; D: .; V: TRBV25-1; size: .; DNA: TGTGCCAGCAGTGAATATGAAGGTCAGCCCCAGCATTTT; CDR3: CASSEYEGQPQHF
length: 15; J: TRBJ2-3; D: TRBD2; V: TRBV10-2; size: .; DNA: TGCGCCAGTTCGGGACTAGCGGGCCGCACAGATACGCAGTATTTT; CDR3: CASSGLAGRTDTQYF
length: 15; J: TRBJ2-1; D: TRBD2; V: TRBV6-5; size: .; DNA: TGTGCCAGCAGCCTTGGAGCGGGAGGGATCTATGAGCAGTTCTTC; CDR3: CASSLGAGGIYEQFF
length: 12; J: TRBJ1-2; D: .; V: TRBV28; size: once; DNA: TGTGCCAGCAAAGGACACAACTATGGCTACACCTTC; CDR3: CASKGHNYGYTF
length: 13; J: TRBJ2-7; D: .; V: TRBV28; size: .; DNA: TGTGCCAGCAGTTCTGGGCAGGGATACGAGCAGTACTTC; CDR3: CASSSGQGYEQYF
length: 12; J: TRBJ2-7; D: .; V: TRBV28; size: once; DNA: TGTGCCAGCAGCCCCCCAGAGTTCGAGCAGTACTTC; CDR3: CASSPPEFEQYF
length: 16; J: TRBJ2-1; D: TRBD2; V: TRBV28; size: .; DNA: TGTGCCAGCAGTTCACCGGGACTAGCGGGCACCAATGAGCAGTTCTTC; CDR3: CASSSPGLAGTNEQFF
length: 14; J: TRBJ1-2; D: .; V: TRBV28; size: .; DNA: TGTGCCAGCAGTTTAGGCGGAGCCTTAGGAGGCTACACCTTC; CDR3: CASSLGGALGGYTF
length: 13; J: TRBJ2-5; D: TRBD2; V: TRBV12-5; size: .; DNA: TGTGCTAGTGGTTCAAGCGGGATCGAGACCCAGTACTTC; CDR3: CASGSSGIETQYF
length: 16; J: TRBJ2-2; D: .; V: TRBV19; size: .; DNA: TGTGCCAGTAGTAGGGGCGCAGGGTCGAACACCGGGGAGCTGTTTTTT; CDR3: CASSRGAGSNTGELFF
length: 14; J: TRBJ1-2; D: .; V: TRBV6-4; size: .; DNA: TGTGCCAGCAGTAAGGACAGCCTGGGAGGTGGCTACACCTTC; CDR3: CASSKDSLGGGYTF
length: 15; J: TRBJ2-5; D: TRBD1; V: TRBV19; size: .; DNA: TGTGCCAGTAGTCCCGGGACAGGTTACCAAGAGACCCAGTACTTC; CDR3: CASSPGTGYQETQYF
length: 15; J: TRBJ2-2; D: .; V: TRBV7-6; size: .; DNA: TGTGCCAGCAGCTTAGGGCTAGCAGTGGCCGGGGAGCTGTTTTTT; CDR3: CASSLGLAVAGELFF
length: 15; J: TRBJ2-2; D: TRBD2; V: TRBV19; size: .; DNA: TGTGCCAGTAGTATAGATAGCGGGTACACCGGGGAGCTGTTTTTT; CDR3: CASSIDSGYTGELFF
length: 16; J: TRBJ2-5; D: .; V: TRBV5-5; size: .; DNA: TGTGCCAGCAGCCTAGGGCTATGGGCAGGGAAGGAGACCCAGTACTTC; CDR3: CASSLGLWAGKETQYF
length: 17; J: TRBJ1-2; D: .; V: TRBV7-9; size: .; DNA: TGTGCCAGCAGCCCCCCGGGGCGACAGCGACTTAACTATGGCTACACCTTC; CDR3: CASSPPGRQRLNYGYTF
length: 12; J: TRBJ2-7; D: .; V: TRBV12-3/TRBV12-4; size: .; DNA: TGTGCCAGCAGTTTAGCTAGCTACGAGCAGTACTTC; CDR3: CASSLASYEQYF
length: 17; J: TRBJ2-1; D: TRBD2; V: TRBV28; size: .; DNA: TGTGCCAGCAGTCGACTAGCGGGAAGGAGCTCCTACAATGAGCAGTTCTTC; CDR3: CASSRLAGRSSYNEQFF